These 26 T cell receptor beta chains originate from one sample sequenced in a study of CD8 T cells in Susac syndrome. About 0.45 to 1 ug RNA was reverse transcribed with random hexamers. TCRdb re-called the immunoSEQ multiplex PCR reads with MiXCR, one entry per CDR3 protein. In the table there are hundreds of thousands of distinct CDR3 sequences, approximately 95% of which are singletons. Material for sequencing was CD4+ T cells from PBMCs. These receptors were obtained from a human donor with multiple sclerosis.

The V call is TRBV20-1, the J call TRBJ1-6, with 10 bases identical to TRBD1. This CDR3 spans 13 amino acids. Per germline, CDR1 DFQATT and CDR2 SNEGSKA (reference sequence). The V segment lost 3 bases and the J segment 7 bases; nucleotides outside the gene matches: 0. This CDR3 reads CSARTGGNSPLHF. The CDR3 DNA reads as TGCAGTGCTAGGACAGGGGGCAATTCACCCCTCCACTTT.

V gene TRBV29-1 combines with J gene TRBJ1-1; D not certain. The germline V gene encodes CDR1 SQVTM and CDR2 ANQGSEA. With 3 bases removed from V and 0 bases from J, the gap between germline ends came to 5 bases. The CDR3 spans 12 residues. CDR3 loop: CSVDLMNTEAFF. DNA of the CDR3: TGCAGCGTTGACCTCATGAACACTGAAGCTTTCTTT.

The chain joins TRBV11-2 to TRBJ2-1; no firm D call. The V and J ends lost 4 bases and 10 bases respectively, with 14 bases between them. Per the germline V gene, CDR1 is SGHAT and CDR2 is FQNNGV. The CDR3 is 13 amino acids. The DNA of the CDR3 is TGTGCCAGCAGCTCCCTGACCGTACTGGAGCAGTTCTTC. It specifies CASSSLTVLEQFF.

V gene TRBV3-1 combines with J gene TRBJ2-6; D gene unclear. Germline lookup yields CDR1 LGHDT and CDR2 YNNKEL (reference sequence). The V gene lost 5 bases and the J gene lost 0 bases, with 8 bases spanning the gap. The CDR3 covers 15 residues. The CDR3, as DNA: TGTGCCAGCAGCTCAGACCACTCTGGGGCCAACGTCCTGACTTTC. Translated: CASSSDHSGANVLTF.

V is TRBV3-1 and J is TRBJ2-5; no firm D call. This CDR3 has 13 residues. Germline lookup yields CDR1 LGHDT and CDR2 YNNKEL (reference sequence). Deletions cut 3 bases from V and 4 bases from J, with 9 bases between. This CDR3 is CASSQIVGETQYF. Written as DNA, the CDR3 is TGTGCCAGCAGCCAGATCGTGGGAGAGACCCAGTACTTC.

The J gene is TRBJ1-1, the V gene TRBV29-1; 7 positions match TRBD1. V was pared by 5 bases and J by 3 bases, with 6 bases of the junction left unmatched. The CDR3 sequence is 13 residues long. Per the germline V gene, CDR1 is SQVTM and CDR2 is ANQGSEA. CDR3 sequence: CSVRTGGDTEAFF. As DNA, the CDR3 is TGCAGCGTTCGGACAGGCGGGGACACTGAAGCTTTCTTT.

The CDR3 nucleotides are TGCGCCAGCAGCCCGACGAGCCTCGTGCGCTACGAGCAGTACTTC. The encoded protein is CASSPTSLVRYEQYF. V and J are TRBV4-1 and TRBJ2-7; D is undetermined. The CDR3 is 15 residues long. The V end was cut by 4 bases, the J end by 3 bases, with 16 bases between. Germline CDR1 and CDR2: MGHRA and YSYEKL.

The CDR3 spells CSVKKGGDTEAFF. Here the CDR3 DNA reads TGCAGCGTCAAAAAAGGCGGAGACACTGAAGCTTTCTTT. The chain is built from TRBV29-1 and TRBJ1-1, with D uncertain. V was pared by 6 bases and J by 3 bases, with 14 bases between. Germline V CDR1 and CDR2: SQVTM, ANQGSEA. The CDR3 runs to 13 residues.

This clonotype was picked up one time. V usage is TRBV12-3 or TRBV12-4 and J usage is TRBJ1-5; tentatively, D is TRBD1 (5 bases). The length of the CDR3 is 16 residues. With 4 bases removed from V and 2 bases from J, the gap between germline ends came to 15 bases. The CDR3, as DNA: TGTGCCAGCAGTTCACGAAGCAGGGAGGGCAATCAGCCCCAGCATTTT. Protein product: CASSSRSREGNQPQHF.

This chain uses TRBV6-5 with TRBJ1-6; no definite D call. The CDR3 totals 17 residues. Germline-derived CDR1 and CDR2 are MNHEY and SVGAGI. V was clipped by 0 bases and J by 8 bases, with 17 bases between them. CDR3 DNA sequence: TGTGCCAGCAGTTACTCGAAACAGCTGGTGCTGGATTCACCCCTCCACTTT. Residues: CASSYSKQLVLDSPLHF.

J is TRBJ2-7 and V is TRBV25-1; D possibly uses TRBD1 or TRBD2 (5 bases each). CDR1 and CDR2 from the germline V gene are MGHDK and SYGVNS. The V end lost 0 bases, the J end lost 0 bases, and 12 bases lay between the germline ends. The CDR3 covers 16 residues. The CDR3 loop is CASSEYGAGSSYEQYF. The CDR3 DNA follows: TGTGCCAGCAGTGAATACGGGGCAGGGAGCTCCTACGAGCAGTACTTC.

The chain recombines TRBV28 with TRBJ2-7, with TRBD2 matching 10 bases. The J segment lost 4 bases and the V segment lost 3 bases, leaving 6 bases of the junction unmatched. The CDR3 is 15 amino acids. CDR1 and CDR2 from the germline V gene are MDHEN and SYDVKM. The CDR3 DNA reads TGTGCCAGCAGTTTGGGAACTAGCGGGGCTTACGAGCAGTACGTC. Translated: CASSLGTSGAYEQYV.

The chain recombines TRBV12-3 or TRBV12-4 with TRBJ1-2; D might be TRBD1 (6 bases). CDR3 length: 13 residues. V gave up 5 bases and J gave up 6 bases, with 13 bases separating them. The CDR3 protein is CASSKTGYHGYTF. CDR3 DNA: TGTGCCAGCAGTAAAACAGGGTACCATGGCTACACCTTC.

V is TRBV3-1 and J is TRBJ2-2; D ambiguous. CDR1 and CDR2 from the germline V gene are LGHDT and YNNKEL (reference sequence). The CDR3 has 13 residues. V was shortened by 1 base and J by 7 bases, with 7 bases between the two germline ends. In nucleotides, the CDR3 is TGTGCCAGCAGCCAAGCACTAAGCGGGGAGCTGTTTTTT. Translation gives CASSQALSGELFF. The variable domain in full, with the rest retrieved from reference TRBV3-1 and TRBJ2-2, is DTAVSQTPKYLVTQMGNDKSIKCEQNLGHDTMYWYKQDSKKFLKIMFSYNNKELIINETVPNRFSPKSPDKAHLNLHINSLELGDSAVYFCASSQALSGELFFGEGSRLTVL.

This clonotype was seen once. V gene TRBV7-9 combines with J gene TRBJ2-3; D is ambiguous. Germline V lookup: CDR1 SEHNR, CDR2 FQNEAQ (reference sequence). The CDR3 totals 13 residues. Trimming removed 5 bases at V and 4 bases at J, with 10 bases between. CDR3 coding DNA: TGTGCCAGCAGCCTTTTGGGTTCAGATACGCAGTATTTT. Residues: CASSLLGSDTQYF. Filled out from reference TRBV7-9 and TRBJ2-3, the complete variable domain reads DTGVSQNPRHKITKRGQNVTFRCDPISEHNRLYWYRQTLGQGPEFLTYFQNEAQLEKSRLLSDRFSAERPKGSFSTLEIQRTEQGDSAMYLCASSLLGSDTQYFGPGTRLTVL.

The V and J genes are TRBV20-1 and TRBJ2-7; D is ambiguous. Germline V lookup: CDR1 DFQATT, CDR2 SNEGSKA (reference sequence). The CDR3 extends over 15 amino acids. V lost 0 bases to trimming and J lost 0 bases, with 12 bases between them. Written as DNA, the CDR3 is TGCAGTGCTAGAGATGGTATGGGAAGCTCCTACGAGCAGTACTTC. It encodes CSARDGMGSSYEQYF.

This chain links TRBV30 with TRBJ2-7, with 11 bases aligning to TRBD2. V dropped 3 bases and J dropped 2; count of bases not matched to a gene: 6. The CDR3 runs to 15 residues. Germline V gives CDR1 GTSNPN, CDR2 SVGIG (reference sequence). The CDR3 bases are TGTGCCTGGAGACTTAGCGGGGGGGAACCCTACGAGCAGTACTTC. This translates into CAWRLSGGEPYEQYF.

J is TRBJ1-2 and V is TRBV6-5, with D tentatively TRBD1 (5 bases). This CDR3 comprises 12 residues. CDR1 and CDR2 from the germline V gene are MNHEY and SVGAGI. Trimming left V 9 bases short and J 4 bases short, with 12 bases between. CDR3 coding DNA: TGTGCCAGTCGGGGAGGGGTCTATGGCTACACCTTC. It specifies CASRGGVYGYTF.

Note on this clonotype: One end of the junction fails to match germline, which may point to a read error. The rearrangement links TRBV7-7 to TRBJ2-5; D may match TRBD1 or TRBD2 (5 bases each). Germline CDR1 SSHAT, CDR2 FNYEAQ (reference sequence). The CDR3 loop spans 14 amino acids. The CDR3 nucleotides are TGTGCTAGCAGCTTAGACAGCGGCCCCCGAGGCCAGTACTTC. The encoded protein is CASSLDSGPRGQYF.

The CDR3 DNA is TGTGCCTGGCTCCGGGACAGTAATGAAGCTTTCTTT. Protein product: CAWLRDSNEAFF. V gene TRBV30 combines with J gene TRBJ1-1; 7 bases agree with TRBD1. V was clipped by 5 bases and J by 7 bases; unmatched bases: 7. Germline V gene data show CDR1 as GTSNPN and CDR2 as SVGIG (reference sequence). CDR3 length equals 12 residues.

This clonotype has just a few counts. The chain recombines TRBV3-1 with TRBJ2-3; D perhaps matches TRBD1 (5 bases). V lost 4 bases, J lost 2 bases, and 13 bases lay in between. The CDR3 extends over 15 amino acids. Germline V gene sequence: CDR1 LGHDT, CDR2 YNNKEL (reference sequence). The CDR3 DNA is TGTGCCAGCAGCCCTTACAGGACCTCCACAGATACGCAGTATTTT. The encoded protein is CASSPYRTSTDTQYF.

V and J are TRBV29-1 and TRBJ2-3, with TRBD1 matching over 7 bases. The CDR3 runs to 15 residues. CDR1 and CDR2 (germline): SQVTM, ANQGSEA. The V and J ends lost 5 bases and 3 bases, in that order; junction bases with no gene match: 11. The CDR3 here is CSVSTGTDLTDTQYF. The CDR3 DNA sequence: TGCAGCGTTTCTACCGGGACAGACTTAACAGATACGCAGTATTTT.

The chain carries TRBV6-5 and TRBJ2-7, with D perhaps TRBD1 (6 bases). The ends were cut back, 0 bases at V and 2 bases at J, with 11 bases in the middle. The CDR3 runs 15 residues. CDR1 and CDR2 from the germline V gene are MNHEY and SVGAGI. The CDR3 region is CASSYSPGDPYEQYF. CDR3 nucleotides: TGTGCCAGCAGTTACTCCCCAGGGGACCCCTACGAGCAGTACTTC.

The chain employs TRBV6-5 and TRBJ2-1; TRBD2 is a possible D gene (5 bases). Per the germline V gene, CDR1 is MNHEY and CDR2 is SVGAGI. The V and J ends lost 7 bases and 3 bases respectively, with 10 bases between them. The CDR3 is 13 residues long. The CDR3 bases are TGTGCCAGCAAAAGAGACTACTACAATGAGCAGTTCTTC. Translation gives CASKRDYYNEQFF.

As DNA, the CDR3 is TGTGCCAGCAGTGCCAGGGAGACCGCGGTTGGACCCCTCCACTTT. Its protein is CASSARETAVGPLHF. The chain combines TRBV25-1 with TRBJ1-6, with D perhaps matching TRBD1 (5 bases). Trimming removed 4 bases at V and 12 bases at J, with 19 bases between. CDR1 and CDR2 (germline): MGHDK, SYGVNS. The CDR3 has 15 amino acids.

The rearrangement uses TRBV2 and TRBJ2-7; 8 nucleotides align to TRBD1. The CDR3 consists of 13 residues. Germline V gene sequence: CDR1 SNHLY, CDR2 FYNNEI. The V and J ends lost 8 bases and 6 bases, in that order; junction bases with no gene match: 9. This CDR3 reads CASSGDRFGEQYV. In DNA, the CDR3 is TGTGCCAGCTCGGGGGACAGGTTTGGCGAGCAGTACGTC.